This T cell receptor (beta chain) was found in a study of blood T cell repertoires in COVID-19. Overall study: Collection of acute and convalescent COVID-19 samples took place in the United States, Italy and Spain. In each case, the material was cDNA or gDNA derived from T cells, B-cell-depleted T cells, or PBMCs.

The length of the CDR3 is 15 residues. V was pared by 5 bases and J by 5 bases, with 18 bases between. The germline CDR1 and CDR2 sequences are SGHAT and FQNNGV. Per the study methods: Nucleated cell number was recorded as an estimate derived from reference gene primer amplification. Here immunoSEQ multiplex PCR was the method, and the copy in TCRdb shows in-frame clones only, minus some. From that table come the V and J calls and clone size; the DNA was used to work out D and trimming. The sample contains 150,000 or so clones, about 80% of which appear only once. This TCR derives from a woman in her 70s with acute or convalescent COVID-19. This chain links TRBV11-2 with TRBJ2-5; the D gene is possibly TRBD1 (5 bases). Source material: peripheral blood. CDR3 DNA: TGTGCCAGCAGCGCTTCCTTGCCAGGGCCGGAGACCCAGTACTTC. Protein: CASSASLPGPETQYF.